This T cell receptor (beta chain) was identified in a study of PD-1 blockade in classical Hodgkin lymphoma. Findings and limits, study-wide: Excluded were patients who started nivolumab under 1 year after ASCT, a group that had lower diversity. By cycle point C4D1, TCR diversity had risen significantly in CD4+ cells (but not CD8+ cells). TCR diversity at baseline was reported to be reduced in newly diagnosed patients relative to healthy donors.

Sequenced by immunoSEQ multiplex PCR; TCRdb stores in-frame clones only, minus some. Here the sample spans fewer than 80,000 clones, over 55% being singletons. Worth noting for this clone: What it recognizes is unknown.

Per germline, CDR1 SGHDT and CDR2 YYEEEE. V lost 2 bases, J lost 3 bases, and 8 bases lay in between. The CDR3 length is 13 residues. Every patient was affected by relapse after autologous stem cell transplantation, while exposure to brentuximab vedotin was not uniform. This specimen was peripheral blood mononuclear cells (PBMCs), taken before the second cycle of nivolumab. The TCR sequence derives from a human donor with classical Hodgkin lymphoma. The rearrangement joins TRBV5-6 to TRBJ1-1; no reliable D call. CDR3 DNA: TGTGCCAGCAGCTTTGAGGACTACACTGAAGCTTTCTTT. Protein product: CASSFEDYTEAFF.